Shown below are 15 T cell receptor beta chains from a single sample sequenced in a study of T cell responses to AZD1222 COVID-19 vaccine. Method: immunoSEQ multiplex PCR; TCRdb's copy keeps in-frame clones and lacks some. The profile shows more than 15,000 clones, roughly 84% of them singletons. The sequencing used peripheral blood, collected 28 days after the second AZD1222 dose. The receptors here all came from an adult who received the AZD1222 COVID-19 vaccine.

The count of this clone is one. At one boundary the junction diverges from the germline segment, which might be a read error. J is TRBJ2-7 and V is TRBV6-9; D call uncertain. This CDR3 comprises 8 residues. Germline V lookup: CDR1 MNHGY, CDR2 SVAAGI. CDR3 nucleotide sequence: TGCCCGACCCCCGAGCAGTACTTC. It codes for CPTPEQYF.

The chain has TRBV28 and TRBJ2-7, with TRBD2 identical over 7 bases. The CDR3 is 14 amino acids. Germline-derived CDR1 and CDR2 are MDHEN and SYDVKM. The V gene end was trimmed by 9 bases and the J gene end by 2 bases; junction bases not matched to a gene: 10. For the CDR3, the DNA is TGTGCCAGGCTTGTTACTAGCGAAACCTACGAGCAGTACTTC. It encodes CARLVTSETYEQYF. Looking up the rest from reference TRBV28 and TRBJ2-7 gives the full variable domain: DVKVTQSSRYLVKRTGEKVFLECVQDMDHENMFWYRQDPGLGLRLIYFSYDVKMKEKGDIPEGYSVSREKKERFSLILESASTNQTSMYLCARLVTSETYEQYFGPGTRLTVT.

The genes are TRBV11-3 and TRBJ2-6; D tentatively fits TRBD1 or TRBD2 (6 bases each). Germline loops: CDR1 SGHNT, CDR2 YENEEA. Trimming shortened V by 0 bases and J by 2 bases, and 11 bases separated the two germline ends. The CDR3 length is 17 residues. DNA of the CDR3: TGTGCCAGCAGCTTAGAGGGGGCGGGACCTGGGGCCAACGTCCTGACTTTC. This sequence encodes CASSLEGAGPGANVLTF.

J is TRBJ1-3 and V is TRBV2, with D possibly being TRBD1 (5 bases). V lost 8 bases and J 3 bases, leaving 23 bases between the germline ends. The germline CDR1 and CDR2 sequences are SNHLY and FYNNEI. This CDR3 comprises 17 residues. The DNA of the CDR3 is TGTGCCAGCGCAATGCGTCGTGGGGGAATCGGTGGAAACACCATATATTTT. Translation gives CASAMRRGGIGGNTIYF.

This clone was found a few times. This chain joins TRBV7-8 and TRBJ2-7; D might be TRBD2 (5 bases). Germline CDR1 reads SGHVS; CDR2 reads FQNEAQ. V lost 2 bases and J 5 bases, leaving 10 bases between the germline ends. The CDR3 contains 13 residues. The chain's CDR3 is CASSLLRAHEQYF. The CDR3 nucleotides read TGTGCCAGCAGCTTATTGAGGGCCCACGAGCAGTACTTC.

The V and J genes are TRBV24-1 and TRBJ1-2; a weak D match, TRBD1 (5 bases). Germline CDR1 is KGHDR and CDR2 is SFDVKD. V was shortened by 3 bases and J by 2 bases, with 15 bases between the two germline ends. CDR3 length equals 16 residues. CDR3 in amino acids: CATSDRDLGANYGYTF. DNA of the CDR3: TGTGCCACCAGTGATCGGGACCTCGGAGCAAACTATGGCTACACCTTC.

The J gene is TRBJ1-2, the V gene TRBV19; D is perhaps TRBD1 (6 bases). With 2 bases removed from V and 8 bases from J, the gap between germline ends came to 12 bases. This CDR3 has 13 residues. Per the germline V gene, CDR1 is LNHDA and CDR2 is SQIVND (reference sequence). The CDR3 region has the DNA TGTGCCAGTAGTATATCAGGGGATCGGGGCTACACCTTC. It encodes CASSISGDRGYTF.

The J gene is TRBJ2-2, the V gene TRBV19; the match to TRBD1 covers 9 bases. Trimming took 2 bases from V and 10 from J; bases not matched to a gene: 8. CDR3 length: 15 amino acids. Germline assignment: CDR1 LNHDA and CDR2 SQIVND (reference sequence). The CDR3 DNA is TGTGCCAGTAGTATAAGGGGACAGGGTTTAGTGGAGCTGTTTTTT. Translation gives CASSIRGQGLVELFF.

This sequence joins TRBV11-3 and TRBJ2-7, with 11 bases fitting TRBD2. Losses at the gene ends were 5 bases for V and 3 bases for J; bases not matched to a gene: 6. This CDR3 comprises 15 residues. Germline V gene data show CDR1 as SGHNT and CDR2 as YENEEA. The CDR3 region has the DNA TGTGCCAGCAGCATCCTGGGACTAGCGGACTACGAGCAGTACTTC. Translation: CASSILGLADYEQYF. The full variable domain, with the rest looked up from reference TRBV11-3 and TRBJ2-7, is EAGVVQSPRYKIIEKKQPVAFWCNPISGHNTLYWYLQNLGQGPELLIRYENEEAVDDSQLPKDRFSAERLKGVDSTLKIQPAELGDSAVYLCASSILGLADYEQYFGPGTRLTVT.

This chain connects TRBV7-9 to TRBJ1-1, with TRBD1 matching over 7 bases. Germline V CDR1 and CDR2: SEHNR, FQNEAQ (reference sequence). CDR3 length equals 15 residues. After removal of 5 bases from V and 3 bases from J, the junction contained 9 bases not matched to a gene. CDR3 protein: CASSIRQGGHTEAFF. The DNA for the CDR3 is TGTGCCAGCAGCATCCGACAGGGTGGGCACACTGAAGCTTTCTTT.

This chain connects TRBV2 to TRBJ2-3; D not resolved. The V and J ends lost 5 bases and 0 bases respectively, with 15 bases between them. This CDR3 comprises 16 residues. Germline CDR1 SNHLY, CDR2 FYNNEI. In DNA, the CDR3 is TGTGCCAGCAGTCTTGCGGCGGCTACTAGCACAGATACGCAGTATTTT. This translates into CASSLAAATSTDTQYF.

The gene calls are TRBV3-1 (or the pseudogene TRBV3-2) and TRBJ1-2; D possibly corresponds to TRBD1 (5 bases). Germline-derived CDR1 and CDR2 are LGHDT and YNNKEL (reference sequence). The V end was cut by 6 bases, the J end by 5 bases, with 16 bases between. The CDR3 covers 14 residues. CDR3 sequence reads: CASRRGGGEYGYTF. In DNA, the CDR3 is TGTGCCAGCAGAAGGGGCGGGGGTGAATATGGCTACACCTTC.

The rearrangement uses TRBV5-4 and TRBJ2-5, with 14 positions matching TRBD2. V gave up 4 bases and J gave up 4 bases; unmatched junction bases: 6. The germline V gene has CDR1 SGHNT and CDR2 YYREEE (reference sequence). This CDR3 spans 16 amino acids. In DNA form, the CDR3 reads TGTGCCAGCAGCAATTTCGGGACTAGCGGGAGAGAGACCCAGTACTTC. Translated, it gives CASSNFGTSGRETQYF.

V and J are TRBV5-4 and TRBJ2-7; no firm D call. In germline, CDR1 is SGHNT, CDR2 YYREEE (reference sequence). The V gene lost 3 bases and the J gene lost 6 bases, with 13 bases spanning the gap. This CDR3 is 13 amino acids long. The CDR3 DNA reads TGTGCCAGCAGCTCCGGACCGGTCGGCGAGCAGTACTTC. Residues: CASSSGPVGEQYF.

CDR3 sequence (DNA): TGTGCCAGCAGTTTCCGGGGGGCGGGAGGCACAGATACGCAGTATTTT. Translating gives CASSFRGAGGTDTQYF. V usage is TRBV27 and J usage is TRBJ2-3, with D tentatively TRBD2 (7 bases). The CDR3 has 16 amino acids. Germline loops: CDR1 MNHEY, CDR2 SMNVEV (reference sequence). Trimming took 3 bases from V and 1 from J, leaving 14 bases between them.